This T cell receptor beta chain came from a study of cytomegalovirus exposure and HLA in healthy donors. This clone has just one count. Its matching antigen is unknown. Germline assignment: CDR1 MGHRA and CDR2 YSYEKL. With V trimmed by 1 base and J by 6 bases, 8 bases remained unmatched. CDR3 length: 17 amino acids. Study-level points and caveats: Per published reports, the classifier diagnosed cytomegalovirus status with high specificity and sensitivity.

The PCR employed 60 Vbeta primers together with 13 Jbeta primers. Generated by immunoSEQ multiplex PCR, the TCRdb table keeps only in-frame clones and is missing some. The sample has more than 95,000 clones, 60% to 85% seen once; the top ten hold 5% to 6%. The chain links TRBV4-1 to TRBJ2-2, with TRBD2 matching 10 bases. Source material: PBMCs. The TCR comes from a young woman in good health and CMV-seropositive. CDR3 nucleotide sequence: TGCGCCAGCAGCCAAGGGCTAGCGGGAGCGATCCCCGGGGAGCTGTTTTTT. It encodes CASSQGLAGAIPGELFF.